The rows below give T cell receptor beta chains drawn from one sample of a study of cytomegalovirus exposure and HLA in healthy donors. Clones were read by immunoSEQ multiplex PCR, and TCRdb kept only the in-frame ones, dropping some. The table has about 100,000 clones, 75% to 85% seen once. Specimen: PBMCs. Every receptor here comes from a woman in her thirties or forties in good health and CMV-seronegative. The CDR3 runs from the conserved cysteine through the conserved F or W. Fields, in order: V gene, J gene, D gene, clone size, CDR3 DNA, CDR3 protein. The D gene is left open where the match is weak. Expanded clones are given a class, and other clones once, few, many or no size at all.

v_call: TRBV30
j_call: TRBJ2-3
d_call: NA
clone_size: NA
cdr3_nt: TGTGCCTGGAGTGTAGGGCGGGGAAGCACAGATACGCAGTATTTT
cdr3_aa: CAWSVGRGSTDTQYF

v_call: TRBV5-6
j_call: TRBJ2-4
d_call: NA
clone_size: medium-sized
cdr3_nt: TGTGCCAGCAGCTTTGGCGGAAACATTCAGTACTTC
cdr3_aa: CASSFGGNIQYF

v_call: TRBV30
j_call: TRBJ2-6
d_call: TRBD2
clone_size: NA
cdr3_nt: TGTGCCTGGGAAATCGGGGGGGGCCCTGGGGCCAACGTCCTGACTTTC
cdr3_aa: CAWEIGGGPGANVLTF

v_call: TRBV10-3
j_call: TRBJ1-2
d_call: TRBD1
clone_size: once
cdr3_nt: TGTGCCATCAGTGGGACAGGGGGGGACTATGGCTACACCTTC
cdr3_aa: CAISGTGGDYGYTF

v_call: TRBV19
j_call: TRBJ1-5
d_call: NA
clone_size: NA
cdr3_nt: TGTGCCAGTACTACACAGGGCCCCAAGCAGCCCCAGCATTTT
cdr3_aa: CASTTQGPKQPQHF

v_call: TRBV9
j_call: TRBJ1-2
d_call: NA
clone_size: NA
cdr3_nt: TGTGCCAGCAGCGTAGAACAGCAACCCTATGACGGCTACACCTTC
cdr3_aa: CASSVEQQPYDGYTF

v_call: TRBV1
j_call: TRBJ2-7
d_call: NA
clone_size: NA
cdr3_nt: TGCACCAGCAGCCAAGACGGGACTCCCTACGAGCAGTACTTC
cdr3_aa: CTSSQDGTPYEQYF

v_call: TRBV5-1
j_call: TRBJ2-1
d_call: NA
clone_size: NA
cdr3_nt: TGCGCCAGCAGCCCGACCGGGGGGCAGGGTGAGCAGTTCTTC
cdr3_aa: CASSPTGGQGEQFF

v_call: TRBV13
j_call: TRBJ1-6
d_call: TRBD1
clone_size: NA
cdr3_nt: TGTGCCAGCAGCCCTGCAGGGGGCAGGAATTCACCCCTCCACTTT
cdr3_aa: CASSPAGGRNSPLHF

v_call: TRBV29-1
j_call: TRBJ1-1
d_call: NA
clone_size: once
cdr3_nt: TGCAGCGTGGAGTCCCTGGGAGAAACTGAAGCTTTCTTT
cdr3_aa: CSVESLGETEAFF

v_call: TRBV30
j_call: TRBJ1-1
d_call: NA
clone_size: NA
cdr3_nt: TGTGCCTGGATCAGGGCGAACACTGAAGCTTTCTTT
cdr3_aa: CAWIRANTEAFF

v_call: TRBV29-1
j_call: TRBJ1-2
d_call: NA
clone_size: NA
cdr3_nt: TGCAGCGTTAGGCGGGGCTCCCTAACGGATGGCTACCCCTTC
cdr3_aa: CSVRRGSLTDGYPF

v_call: TRBV6-1
j_call: TRBJ2-5
d_call: NA
clone_size: NA
cdr3_nt: TGTGCCAGCAGTGAAGCGGTCGGTGGCCAAGAGACCCAGTACTTC
cdr3_aa: CASSEAVGGQETQYF

v_call: TRBV19
j_call: TRBJ1-4
d_call: NA
clone_size: few
cdr3_nt: TGTGCCAGTAGTATAGGTCAGGTTCGTGAAAAACTGTTTTTT
cdr3_aa: CASSIGQVREKLFF

v_call: TRBV5-5
j_call: TRBJ1-3
d_call: NA
clone_size: NA
cdr3_nt: TGTGCCAGCAGCTTGAACGGAGCAGGGTTTGGAAACACCATATATTTT
cdr3_aa: CASSLNGAGFGNTIYF

v_call: TRBV7-8
j_call: TRBJ2-5
d_call: TRBD2
clone_size: once
cdr3_nt: TGTGCCAGCAGCTCGTATAACCGCTTAGCGGGGGGTGGGGAGACCCAGTACTTC
cdr3_aa: CASSSYNRLAGGGETQYF

v_call: TRBV7-9
j_call: TRBJ1-5
d_call: NA
clone_size: few
cdr3_nt: TGTGCCAGCAGCTCACAGGGTCGCAATCAGCCCCAGCATTTT
cdr3_aa: CASSSQGRNQPQHF

v_call: TRBV29-1
j_call: TRBJ2-7
d_call: NA
clone_size: NA
cdr3_nt: TGCAGCGTTGAGGAGTCTCGAGGGCAGTACTTC
cdr3_aa: CSVEESRGQYF

v_call: TRBV6-6
j_call: TRBJ2-7
d_call: TRBD2
clone_size: few
cdr3_nt: TGTGCCAGCAGTCCCGGGACTAGCCACCCGTACGAGCAGTACTTC
cdr3_aa: CASSPGTSHPYEQYF

v_call: TRBV19
j_call: TRBJ1-3
d_call: TRBD1
clone_size: few
cdr3_nt: TGTGCCAGTAGTCCACGGGACAGCCCATTATATTTT
cdr3_aa: CASSPRDSPLYF

v_call: TRBV5-1
j_call: TRBJ1-1
d_call: NA
clone_size: few
cdr3_nt: TGCGCCAGCAGCCCGAGGAGTGGCACTGAAGCTTTCTTT
cdr3_aa: CASSPRSGTEAFF

v_call: TRBV6-6
j_call: TRBJ2-2
d_call: TRBD1
clone_size: NA
cdr3_nt: TGTGCCAGCAGTTACAGGGAGACAGGGGACACCGGGGAGCTGTTTTTT
cdr3_aa: CASSYRETGDTGELFF

v_call: TRBV28
j_call: TRBJ1-2
d_call: NA
clone_size: few
cdr3_nt: TGTGCCAGCAGTTTATACTTAGCTAACTATGGCTACACCTTC
cdr3_aa: CASSLYLANYGYTF

v_call: TRBV30
j_call: TRBJ1-1
d_call: NA
clone_size: few
cdr3_nt: TGTGCCTGGAAGTGGCGGGTCGACACTGAAGCTTTCTTT
cdr3_aa: CAWKWRVDTEAFF

v_call: TRBV7-2
j_call: TRBJ1-1
d_call: TRBD1
clone_size: NA
cdr3_nt: TGTGCCAGCAGCCGAAAGGCAGGGGGCTTCACTGAAGCTTTCTTT
cdr3_aa: CASSRKAGGFTEAFF

v_call: TRBV14
j_call: TRBJ1-6
d_call: NA
clone_size: few
cdr3_nt: TGTGCCAGCAGCCAAGTGACAGCCTATAATTCACCCCTCCACTTT
cdr3_aa: CASSQVTAYNSPLHF

v_call: TRBV7-9
j_call: TRBJ2-7
d_call: NA
clone_size: NA
cdr3_nt: TGTGCCAGCAGCTTAGAGGGGCTGTCGTACGAGCAGTACTTC
cdr3_aa: CASSLEGLSYEQYF

v_call: TRBV4-1
j_call: TRBJ2-5
d_call: NA
clone_size: NA
cdr3_nt: TGCGCCAGCAGCCGGACTCCCGTAGTGGTACAAGAGACCCAGTACTTC
cdr3_aa: CASSRTPVVVQETQYF

v_call: TRBV4-1
j_call: TRBJ1-3
d_call: NA
clone_size: NA
cdr3_nt: TGCGCCAGCAGCCGAGGGTCCTCTGGAAACACCATATATTTT
cdr3_aa: CASSRGSSGNTIYF

v_call: TRBV9
j_call: TRBJ2-1
d_call: NA
clone_size: NA
cdr3_nt: TGTGCCAGCACCACCGGGGGTTACAATGAGCAGTTCTTC
cdr3_aa: CASTTGGYNEQFF

v_call: TRBV6-1
j_call: TRBJ1-4
d_call: NA
clone_size: NA
cdr3_nt: TGTGCCTCAGACGGAGAGAATGAAAAACTGTTTTTT
cdr3_aa: CASDGENEKLFF

v_call: TRBV30
j_call: TRBJ1-2
d_call: NA
clone_size: NA
cdr3_nt: TGTGCCTGGAGTGAGGGAATGGGAGACTATGGCTACACCTTC
cdr3_aa: CAWSEGMGDYGYTF

v_call: TRBV5-1
j_call: TRBJ1-6
d_call: NA
clone_size: NA
cdr3_nt: TGCGCCAGCAGCTTGAACAGGGTGCGGGATTCACCCCTCCACTTT
cdr3_aa: CASSLNRVRDSPLHF

v_call: TRBV4-2
j_call: TRBJ2-3
d_call: NA
clone_size: NA
cdr3_nt: TGTGCCAGCAGCCAAGAGCGGTCGGATACGCAGTATTTT
cdr3_aa: CASSQERSDTQYF

v_call: TRBV28
j_call: TRBJ1-1
d_call: NA
clone_size: NA
cdr3_nt: TGTGCCAGCAGTTTGTGGCAGGGTATGAACACTGAAGCTTTCTTT
cdr3_aa: CASSLWQGMNTEAFF

v_call: TRBV5-6
j_call: TRBJ1-5
d_call: NA
clone_size: NA
cdr3_nt: TGTGCCAGCAGCTTGGCTTCCTCCCGAGGGCCCCAGCATTTT
cdr3_aa: CASSLASSRGPQHF

v_call: TRBV19
j_call: TRBJ1-1
d_call: NA
clone_size: NA
cdr3_nt: TGTGCCAGTAGCCTCCATTGGGGCAACACTGAAGCTTTCTTT
cdr3_aa: CASSLHWGNTEAFF

v_call: TRBV29-1
j_call: TRBJ2-7
d_call: TRBD1
clone_size: NA
cdr3_nt: TGCAGCGTTGCAGGGACAGGGGCCTACGAGCAGTACTTC
cdr3_aa: CSVAGTGAYEQYF

v_call: TRBV6-6
j_call: TRBJ2-7
d_call: NA
clone_size: NA
cdr3_nt: TGTGCCAGCAGTACCCCAGGACAGTCCTACGAGCAGTACTTC
cdr3_aa: CASSTPGQSYEQYF

v_call: TRBV9
j_call: TRBJ1-2
d_call: TRBD1
clone_size: once
cdr3_nt: TGTGCCAGCAGCGTACAGGGGGGCTATGGCTACACCTTC
cdr3_aa: CASSVQGGYGYTF

v_call: TRBV13
j_call: TRBJ2-4
d_call: TRBD1
clone_size: NA
cdr3_nt: TGTGCCAGCAGCTTTTGGACAGGACAAGCCAAAAACATTCAGTACTTC
cdr3_aa: CASSFWTGQAKNIQYF

v_call: TRBV30
j_call: TRBJ1-2
d_call: NA
clone_size: NA
cdr3_nt: TGTGCCTGGAGCGCTGGGCCGAGTCGGGGTAACTATGGCTACACCTTC
cdr3_aa: CAWSAGPSRGNYGYTF